A selection of T cell receptor beta chains follows, all from one sample in a study of CD8 T cells in ankylosing spondylitis. TCRdb called the 5' RACE reads again in MiXCR, with one record for every CDR3 protein. The sample holds under 300,000 distinct CDR3 sequences, 8.6% seen once. Sequenced material: blood, either unsorted or a sorted T cell fraction (not recorded which). The receptors derive from a male donor with ankylosing spondylitis or in good health (not recorded which). Each CDR3 is given with its conserved first and last residue. The D gene is left open where the match is weak. Size tells how often a clone was seen (once, few, many) or the class of an expanded clone, and some rows leave it out.

>TRBJ2-3|.|TRBV16|many
CASRRGTTDTQYF
TGTGCCAGCCGGCGCGGTACCACAGATACGCAGTATTTT
>TRBJ2-7|.|TRBV29-1|few
CSATSSYEQYF
TGCAGCGCGACTAGCTCCTACGAGCAGTACTTC
>TRBJ2-7|TRBD2|TRBV12-3/TRBV12-4|many
CASSTSGPSPEQYF
TGTGCCAGCAGTACTAGCGGCCCCTCGCCCGAGCAGTACTTC
>TRBJ2-1|.|TRBV20-1|many
CSALPGTVQDEQFF
TGCAGTGCCCTTCCCGGGACCGTTCAGGATGAGCAGTTCTTC
>TRBJ2-3|TRBD2|TRBV12-3/TRBV12-4|many
CASSWGLAGTDTQYF
TGTGCCAGCAGCTGGGGACTAGCGGGCACAGATACGCAGTATTTT
>TRBJ2-1|TRBD1|TRBV7-2|many
CASSLDRTGASTRFF
TGTGCCAGCAGCTTAGATAGGACAGGTGCCTCCACGAGGTTCTTC
>TRBJ2-1|.|TRBV6-1|many
CASASNRPYNEQFF
TGTGCCAGCGCCTCGAACCGGCCTTACAATGAGCAGTTCTTC
>TRBJ2-5|.|TRBV9|many
CASSALTGGPQETQYF
TGTGCCAGCAGCGCCCTCACCGGGGGACCCCAAGAGACCCAGTACTTC
>TRBJ2-5|TRBD2|TRBV12-3/TRBV12-4|many
CASSFHGGAIETQYF
TGTGCCAGCAGTTTCCACGGGGGGGCGATAGAGACCCAGTACTTC
>TRBJ2-2|.|TRBV7-2|many
CASSLETGFGELFF
TGTGCCAGCAGCTTAGAAACAGGGTTCGGGGAGCTGTTTTTT
>TRBJ2-4|TRBD2|TRBV6-2/TRBV6-3|many
CASSYVTSGKLAKNIQYF
TGTGCCAGCAGTTACGTTACTAGCGGAAAACTAGCCAAAAACATTCAGTACTTC
>TRBJ2-5|TRBD2|TRBV20-1|many
CSARRLAGGPVRETQYF
TGCAGTGCTAGAAGACTAGCGGGGGGGCCGGTTAGAGAGACCCAGTACTTC
>TRBJ1-2|.|TRBV20-1|many
CSAPPNYGYTF
TGCAGTGCTCCCCCCAACTATGGCTACACCTTC
>TRBJ1-2|.|TRBV5-1|many
CASSLDTPNYGYTF
TGCGCCAGCAGCTTGGACACCCCTAACTATGGCTACACCTTC
>TRBJ2-3|TRBD1|TRBV9|many
CASSLGGTGPIGDTQYF
TGTGCCAGCTCCTTGGGGGGGACAGGGCCCATCGGGGATACGCAGTATTTT
>TRBJ2-5|TRBD1|TRBV7-8|.
CASSTRQGVETQYF
TGTGCCAGCAGCACCCGACAGGGAGTGGAGACCCAGTACTTC
>TRBJ1-1|.|TRBV18|.
CASSLGRGDTEAFF
TGTGCCAGCTCCCTAGGACGGGGTGACACTGAAGCTTTCTTT
>TRBJ2-1|.|TRBV5-6|.
CATGRGAYEQFF
TGTGCCACCGGCCGGGGGGCATATGAGCAGTTCTTC
>TRBJ2-3|.|TRBV4-3|many
CASSQSVTDTQYF
TGCGCCAGCAGCCAATCCGTTACAGATACGCAGTATTTT
>TRBJ1-2|.|TRBV27|few
CASSLQINYGYTF
TGTGCCAGCAGTTTACAGATTAACTATGGCTACACCTTC
>TRBJ1-2|TRBD1|TRBV7-2|many
CASSPDRVYGYTF
TGTGCCAGCAGCCCGGACAGGGTTTATGGCTACACCTTC
>TRBJ2-1|.|TRBV6-4|many
CASSDSWIGEQFF
TGTGCCAGCAGTGACTCCTGGATAGGCGAGCAGTTCTTC
>TRBJ2-5|TRBD1|TRBV18|many
CASSPRTGRQETQYF
TGTGCCAGCTCACCGAGGACAGGGAGACAAGAGACCCAGTACTTC
>TRBJ1-2|.|TRBV3-1|many
CASSQDTSETYNYGYTF
TGTGCCAGCAGCCAAGATACGTCTGAGACATACAACTATGGCTACACCTTC
>TRBJ2-1|TRBD2|TRBV4-3|.
CASSQDAGRGSYNEQFF
TGCGCCAGCAGCCAAGATGCCGGGAGGGGATCCTACAATGAGCAGTTCTTC
>TRBJ2-2|.|TRBV7-2|.
CASSLAHRQGTGELFF
TGTGCCAGCAGCTTAGCACACAGGCAGGGCACCGGGGAGCTGTTTTTT
>TRBJ2-7|.|TRBV20-1|many
CSARGPGPDSYEQYF
TGCAGTGCTAGAGGACCGGGACCCGATTCCTACGAGCAGTACTTC
>TRBJ2-1|.|TRBV20-1|many
CSARVPLGSSYNEQFF
TGCAGTGCTAGAGTCCCCCTCGGTAGCTCCTACAATGAGCAGTTCTTC
>TRBJ1-1|TRBD1|TRBV7-2|.
CASSLRGTGMGTEAFF
TGTGCCAGCAGCTTAAGAGGGACAGGGATGGGCACTGAAGCTTTCTTT
>TRBJ2-2|TRBD1|TRBV6-5|once
CASSYSTGDRGTGELFF
TGTGCCAGCAGTTACTCGACCGGGGACAGGGGCACCGGGGAGCTGTTTTTT
>TRBJ1-2|.|TRBV5-1|.
CASSPGTSNYGYTF
TGCGCCAGCAGCCCCGGGACCTCTAACTATGGCTACACCTTC
>TRBJ1-6|.|TRBV5-6|.
CASSFRDSPLHF
TGTGCCAGCAGCTTCCGAGATTCACCCCTCCACTTT
>TRBJ2-3|.|TRBV14|many
CASSPVWGGGTDTQYF
TGTGCCAGCAGCCCAGTTTGGGGAGGAGGCACAGATACGCAGTATTTT
>TRBJ2-3|.|TRBV18|few
CASSPLKDHSTDTQYF
TGTGCCAGCTCACCATTGAAGGACCATAGCACAGATACGCAGTATTTT
>TRBJ2-5|.|TRBV29-1|many
CSVELTGETQYF
TGCAGCGTTGAATTGACAGGAGAGACCCAGTACTTC
>TRBJ2-3|.|TRBV20-1|many
CSAPLWLTDTQYF
TGCAGTGCTCCCCTTTGGCTCACAGATACGCAGTATTTT
>TRBJ1-4|.|TRBV20-1|many
CSAPGPGFEKLFF
TGCAGTGCTCCGGGTCCCGGGTTTGAAAAACTGTTTTTT
>TRBJ2-5|TRBD2|TRBV7-9|many
CASTLNSGEAETQYF
TGTGCCAGCACCCTAAATAGCGGGGAGGCAGAGACCCAGTACTTC
>TRBJ1-1|.|TRBV6-2/TRBV6-3|many
CASSYSPGGTEAFF
TGTGCCAGCAGTTACTCACCGGGCGGCACTGAAGCTTTCTTT
>TRBJ2-4|TRBD2|TRBV7-9|many
CASSLAGRVDIQYF
TGTGCCAGCAGCTTAGCGGGGAGGGTCGACATTCAGTACTTC
>TRBJ2-3|TRBD2|TRBV20-1|many
CSVHSGPTDTQYF
TGCAGCGTCCATAGCGGGCCCACAGATACGCAGTATTTT
>TRBJ1-6|.|TRBV5-5|few
CASSPAPTENSPLHF
TGTGCCAGCAGTCCTGCACCGACAGAGAATTCACCCCTCCACTTT
>TRBJ1-1|.|TRBV2|many
CASTPEGRLYTEAFF
TGTGCCAGCACCCCGGAGGGGCGGTTGTACACTGAAGCTTTCTTT
>TRBJ2-7|TRBD1|TRBV18|.
CASSRLVGTGDYEQYF
TGTGCCAGCTCACGACTCGTCGGGACAGGAGACTACGAGCAGTACTTC
>TRBJ2-3|.|TRBV5-1|many
CASSLGPGHSTDTQYF
TGCGCCAGCAGCTTGGGTCCGGGACATTCCACAGATACGCAGTATTTT
>TRBJ2-1|.|TRBV2|many
CASRGSGTYNEQFF
TGTGCCAGCAGAGGCAGCGGTACCTACAATGAGCAGTTCTTC
>TRBJ1-1|TRBD1|TRBV7-9|many
CASSLGLGQGGTEAFF
TGTGCCAGCAGCTTGGGCCTAGGACAGGGTGGCACTGAAGCTTTCTTT
>TRBJ1-6|TRBD1|TRBV10-3|few
CAISNPGGPYNSPLHF
TGTGCCATCAGCAACCCAGGGGGCCCCTATAATTCACCCCTCCACTTT
>TRBJ1-6|.|TRBV2|many
CASSSVRRGGSPLHF
TGTGCCAGCAGTTCTGTCAGGCGGGGGGGTTCACCCCTCCACTTT
>TRBJ1-1|.|TRBV6-1|.
CASSTTGLNTEAFF
TGTGCCAGCAGTACCACAGGGCTGAACACTGAAGCTTTCTTT